This is a list of T cell receptor beta chains from one sample in a study of CD4 T cells in relation to SARS-CoV-2 and coronaviruses. Measured with immunoSEQ multiplex PCR; TCRdb has only the in-frame clones, and not every one. Among approximately 38,000 clones listed, roughly 90% were seen once. The specimen was memory CD4+ T cells from PBMCs. These TCRs come from an adult with COVID-19. Both conserved end residues are part of each CDR3. D genes are given only for firm matches. Size is omitted from some rows. Given values are once, few, many or a class for expanded clones.

CDR3aa: CASSSLHGGTNYGYTF
CDR3nt: TGTGCCAGCAGTTCCCTGCATGGAGGAACTAACTATGGCTACACCTTC
v_gene: TRBV6-5
d_gene: NA
j_gene: TRBJ1-2
abundance: NA

CDR3aa: CASRGLSTDTQYF
CDR3nt: TGTGCCAGCAGGGGGTTAAGCACAGATACGCAGTATTTT
v_gene: TRBV6-5
d_gene: NA
j_gene: TRBJ2-3
abundance: NA

CDR3aa: CASRETGGFPSPRQYF
CDR3nt: TGTGCCAGCAGAGAGACAGGGGGCTTCCCATCCCCGAGACAGTACTTC
v_gene: TRBV2
d_gene: TRBD1
j_gene: TRBJ2-7
abundance: NA

CDR3aa: CASTWWGTEAFF
CDR3nt: TGTGCCAGTACCTGGTGGGGCACTGAAGCTTTCTTT
v_gene: TRBV19
d_gene: NA
j_gene: TRBJ1-1
abundance: NA

CDR3aa: CSVENQGNEQFF
CDR3nt: TGCAGCGTTGAGAACCAGGGCAATGAGCAGTTCTTC
v_gene: TRBV29-1
d_gene: NA
j_gene: TRBJ2-1
abundance: once

CDR3aa: CASSDRGNQPQHF
CDR3nt: TGTGCCAGCAGTGACAGGGGCAATCAGCCCCAGCATTTT
v_gene: TRBV6-4
d_gene: NA
j_gene: TRBJ1-5
abundance: few

CDR3aa: CASSLGGSGEYEQYF
CDR3nt: TGTGCCAGCAGCTTAGGGGGTAGCGGGGAGTACGAGCAGTACTTC
v_gene: TRBV7-2
d_gene: TRBD2
j_gene: TRBJ2-7
abundance: NA

CDR3aa: CASSFRVNTEAFF
CDR3nt: TGTGCCAGCAGCTTTCGGGTGAACACTGAAGCTTTCTTT
v_gene: TRBV5-4
d_gene: NA
j_gene: TRBJ1-1
abundance: NA

CDR3aa: CASSQVLAGEQYF
CDR3nt: TGTGCCAGCAGCCAAGTACTAGCAGGTGAGCAGTACTTC
v_gene: TRBV4-2
d_gene: NA
j_gene: TRBJ2-7
abundance: NA

CDR3aa: CASSSQGGRGGYTF
CDR3nt: TGTGCCAGCAGCTCCCAGGGGGGGCGCGGGGGCTACACCTTC
v_gene: TRBV7-8
d_gene: TRBD1
j_gene: TRBJ1-2
abundance: NA

CDR3aa: CASSLRSAGGAGELFF
CDR3nt: TGCGCCAGCAGCTTACGTTCGGCGGGGGGGGCCGGGGAGCTGTTTTTT
v_gene: TRBV5-1
d_gene: TRBD2
j_gene: TRBJ2-2
abundance: NA

CDR3aa: CASSSTGDATNEKLFF
CDR3nt: TGTGCCAGCAGCTCGACAGGGGACGCAACTAATGAAAAACTGTTTTTT
v_gene: TRBV5-6
d_gene: TRBD1
j_gene: TRBJ1-4
abundance: NA

CDR3aa: CASSLLTGIGEAFF
CDR3nt: TGTGCCAGCAGCTTACTTACGGGGATTGGTGAAGCTTTCTTT
v_gene: TRBV7-6
d_gene: NA
j_gene: TRBJ1-1
abundance: NA

CDR3aa: CASSEGQRTQETQYF
CDR3nt: TGTGCCAGCAGCGAGGGACAACGAACGCAAGAGACCCAGTACTTC
v_gene: TRBV11-2
d_gene: NA
j_gene: TRBJ2-5
abundance: NA

CDR3aa: CASSLGPDRQETQYF
CDR3nt: TGTGCCAGCAGCTTGGGGCCGGACAGACAAGAGACCCAGTACTTC
v_gene: TRBV5-4
d_gene: NA
j_gene: TRBJ2-5
abundance: NA

CDR3aa: CASSTTGGGYGYTF
CDR3nt: TGTGCCAGCAGTACCACAGGGGGAGGGTATGGCTACACCTTC
v_gene: TRBV2
d_gene: TRBD1
j_gene: TRBJ1-2
abundance: once

CDR3aa: CASSQEINRQGVSEKLFF
CDR3nt: TGCGCCAGCAGCCAGGAGATTAACCGACAGGGGGTCTCTGAAAAACTGTTTTTT
v_gene: TRBV4-1
d_gene: TRBD1
j_gene: TRBJ1-4
abundance: NA